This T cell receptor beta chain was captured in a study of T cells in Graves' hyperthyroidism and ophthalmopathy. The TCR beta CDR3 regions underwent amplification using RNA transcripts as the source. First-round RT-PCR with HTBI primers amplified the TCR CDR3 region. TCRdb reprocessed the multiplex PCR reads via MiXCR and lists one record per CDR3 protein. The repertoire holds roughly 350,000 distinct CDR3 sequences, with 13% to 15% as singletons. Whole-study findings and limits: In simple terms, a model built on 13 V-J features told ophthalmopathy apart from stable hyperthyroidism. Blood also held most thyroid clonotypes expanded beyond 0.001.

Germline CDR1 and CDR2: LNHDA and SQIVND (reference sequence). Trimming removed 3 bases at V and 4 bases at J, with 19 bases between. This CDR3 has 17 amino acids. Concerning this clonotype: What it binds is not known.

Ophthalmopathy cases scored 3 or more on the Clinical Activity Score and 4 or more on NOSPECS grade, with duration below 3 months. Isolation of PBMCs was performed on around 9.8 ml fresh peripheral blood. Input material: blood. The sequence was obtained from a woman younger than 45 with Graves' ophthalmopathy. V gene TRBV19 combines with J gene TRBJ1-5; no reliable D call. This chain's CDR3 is CASSMVGQVRPNQPQHF. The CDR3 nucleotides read TGTGCCAGTAGTATGGTGGGCCAGGTCCGGCCGAATCAGCCCCAGCATTTT.